This TCR beta chain was sequenced during a study of Ad26.COV2.S vaccination and SARS-CoV-2 variants. Overall study findings and caveats: Possibly, TCR breadth and depth analyses underestimated total T cell responses. Comparable non-spike TCR breadth was observed in vaccine and placebo recipients.

A remark on this clone: Its antigen is not identified.

Data came from immunoSEQ multiplex PCR; TCRdb stores just in-frame clones and leaves some out. The sample has around 100,000 clones, about three quarters seen once; the top ten hold roughly a sixth. Trimming took 1 base from V and 7 from J; bases not matched to a gene: 8. CDR3 length: 16 amino acids. In germline, CDR1 is SGHDN, CDR2 FVKESK. This sequence was found in a human donor who had recovered from COVID-19. Sequenced here: peripheral blood, sampled after recovery from COVID-19. The J gene is TRBJ2-2, the V gene TRBV14; TRBD1 matches at 8 bases. CDR3 in amino acids: CASSQASGTGGGELFF. The CDR3 nucleotides are TGTGCCAGCAGCCAAGCCAGCGGAACAGGGGGCGGGGAGCTGTTTTTT.